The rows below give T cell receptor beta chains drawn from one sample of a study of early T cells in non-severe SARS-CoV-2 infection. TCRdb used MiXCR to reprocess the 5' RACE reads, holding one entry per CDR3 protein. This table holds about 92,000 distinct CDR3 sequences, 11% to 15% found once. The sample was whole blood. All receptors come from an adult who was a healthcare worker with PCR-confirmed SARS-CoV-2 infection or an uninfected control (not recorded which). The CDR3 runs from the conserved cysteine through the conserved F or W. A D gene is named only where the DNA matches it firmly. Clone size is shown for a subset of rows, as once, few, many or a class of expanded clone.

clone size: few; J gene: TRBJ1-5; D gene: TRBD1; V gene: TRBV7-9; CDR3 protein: CASSWGQGSNQPQHF; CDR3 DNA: TGTGCCAGCAGCTGGGGACAGGGGAGCAATCAGCCCCAGCATTTT
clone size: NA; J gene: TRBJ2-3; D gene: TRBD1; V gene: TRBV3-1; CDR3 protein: CASSQGTVTDTQYF; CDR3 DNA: TGTGCCAGCAGCCAGGGGACAGTCACAGATACGCAGTATTTT
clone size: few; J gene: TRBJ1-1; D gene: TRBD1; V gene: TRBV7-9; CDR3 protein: CASSHGTGPTGTEAFF; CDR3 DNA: TGTGCCAGCAGCCACGGGACAGGGCCCACCGGGACTGAAGCTTTCTTT
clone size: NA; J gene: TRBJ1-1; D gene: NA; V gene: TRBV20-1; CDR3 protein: CSARQTDSRVFF; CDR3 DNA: TGCAGTGCTAGACAGACTGACAGTAGAGTTTTCTTT
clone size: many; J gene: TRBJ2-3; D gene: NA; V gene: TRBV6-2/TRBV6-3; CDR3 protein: CASTQGGTQYF; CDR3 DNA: TGTGCCAGCACGCAGGGCGGAACGCAGTATTTT
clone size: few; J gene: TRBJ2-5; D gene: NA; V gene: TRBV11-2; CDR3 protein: CASSLADRYRETQYF; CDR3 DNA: TGTGCCAGCAGCTTAGCTGACAGGTACCGGGAGACCCAGTACTTC
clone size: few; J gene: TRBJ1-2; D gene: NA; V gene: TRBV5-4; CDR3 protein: CASSLAHGTINYGYTF; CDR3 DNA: TGTGCCAGCAGCTTGGCCCATGGGACAATTAACTATGGCTACACCTTC
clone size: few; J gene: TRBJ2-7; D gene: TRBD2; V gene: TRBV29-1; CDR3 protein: CSADLGAGEQYF; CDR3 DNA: TGCAGCGCTGATCTGGGAGCGGGGGAGCAGTACTTC
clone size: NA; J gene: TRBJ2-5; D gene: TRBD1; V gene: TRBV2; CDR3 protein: CASSSLTGLRETQYF; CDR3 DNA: TGTGCCAGCAGCTCCCTGACAGGGCTCCGGGAGACCCAGTACTTC
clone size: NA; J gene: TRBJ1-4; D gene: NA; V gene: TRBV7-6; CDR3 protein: CASSPWGGSNEKLFF; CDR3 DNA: TGTGCCAGCAGCCCCTGGGGGGGAAGTAATGAAAAACTGTTTTTT
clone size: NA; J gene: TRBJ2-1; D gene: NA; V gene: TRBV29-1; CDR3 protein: CSVEDVDSSYNEQFF; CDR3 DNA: TGCAGCGTTGAAGACGTCGACAGCTCCTACAATGAGCAGTTCTTC
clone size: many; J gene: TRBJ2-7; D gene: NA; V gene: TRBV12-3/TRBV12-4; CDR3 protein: CASSLGGGQSYEQYF; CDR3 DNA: TGTGCCAGCAGTTTAGGCGGGGGCCAATCCTACGAGCAGTACTTC
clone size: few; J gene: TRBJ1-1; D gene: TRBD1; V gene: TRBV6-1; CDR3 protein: CASSPFPHSLTGTNTEAFF; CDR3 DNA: TGTGCCAGCAGCCCCTTTCCCCATTCCCTGACAGGGACGAACACTGAAGCTTTCTTT
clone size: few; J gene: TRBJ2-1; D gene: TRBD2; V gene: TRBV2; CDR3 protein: CASRELLAETYNEQFF; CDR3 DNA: TGTGCCAGCAGAGAACTACTAGCGGAGACCTACAATGAGCAGTTCTTC
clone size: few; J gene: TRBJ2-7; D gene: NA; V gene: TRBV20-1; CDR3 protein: CSARDRQVSGEQYF; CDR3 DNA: TGCAGTGCTAGAGATAGGCAGGTTTCAGGCGAGCAGTACTTC
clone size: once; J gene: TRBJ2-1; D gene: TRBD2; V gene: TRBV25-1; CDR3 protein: CTSSPFLAGGMDEQFF; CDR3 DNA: TGTACCAGCTCCCCCTTCCTAGCGGGGGGGATGGACGAGCAGTTCTTC
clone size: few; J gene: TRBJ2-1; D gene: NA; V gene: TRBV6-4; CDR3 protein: CASGVGGGQYNEQFF; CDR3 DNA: TGTGCCAGCGGCGTGGGAGGAGGGCAATACAATGAGCAGTTCTTC
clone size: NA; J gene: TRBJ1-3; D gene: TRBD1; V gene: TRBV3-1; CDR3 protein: CASTPTGAGNTIYF; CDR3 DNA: TGTGCCAGCACCCCTACAGGGGCTGGAAACACCATATATTTT
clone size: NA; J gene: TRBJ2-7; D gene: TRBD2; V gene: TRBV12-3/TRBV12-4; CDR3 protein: CASSSGGYEQYF; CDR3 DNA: TGTGCCAGCAGTTCCGGGGGGTACGAGCAGTACTTC
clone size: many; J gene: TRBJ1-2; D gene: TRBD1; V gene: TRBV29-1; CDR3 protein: CSVEGTGLYGYTF; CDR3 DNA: TGCAGCGTTGAGGGGACAGGCCTCTATGGCTACACCTTC
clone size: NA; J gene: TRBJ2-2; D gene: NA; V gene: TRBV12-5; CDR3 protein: CASDSGDSGAGELFF; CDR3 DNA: TGTGCTAGTGACTCCGGGGACTCCGGGGCCGGGGAGCTGTTTTTT
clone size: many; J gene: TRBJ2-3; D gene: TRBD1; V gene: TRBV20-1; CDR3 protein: CSAIRDRVLDTQYF; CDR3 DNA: TGCAGTGCTATCCGGGACAGGGTTTTAGATACGCAGTATTTT
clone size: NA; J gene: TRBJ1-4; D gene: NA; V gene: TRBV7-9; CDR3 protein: CAISPAGKLFF; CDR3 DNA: TGTGCCATCTCCCCGGCAGGAAAACTGTTTTTT
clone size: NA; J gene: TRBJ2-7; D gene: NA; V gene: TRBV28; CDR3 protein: CASISHGTSYEQYF; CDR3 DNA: TGTGCCAGCATCTCCCATGGGACGTCCTACGAGCAGTACTTC